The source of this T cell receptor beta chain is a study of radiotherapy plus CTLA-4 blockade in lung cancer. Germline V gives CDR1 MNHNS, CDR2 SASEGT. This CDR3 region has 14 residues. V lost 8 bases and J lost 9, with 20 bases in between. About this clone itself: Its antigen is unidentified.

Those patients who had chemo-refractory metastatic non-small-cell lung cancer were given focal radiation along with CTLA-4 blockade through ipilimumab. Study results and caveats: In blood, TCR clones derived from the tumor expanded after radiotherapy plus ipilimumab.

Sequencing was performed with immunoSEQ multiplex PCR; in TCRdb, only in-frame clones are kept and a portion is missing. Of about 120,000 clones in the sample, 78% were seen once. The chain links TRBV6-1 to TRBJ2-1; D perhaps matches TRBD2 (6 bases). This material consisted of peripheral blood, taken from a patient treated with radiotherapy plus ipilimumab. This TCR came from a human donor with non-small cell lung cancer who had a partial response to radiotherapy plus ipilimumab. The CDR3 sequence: CASGESGTRTEQFF. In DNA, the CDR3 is TGTGCCAGCGGGGAGTCCGGGACTCGGACTGAGCAGTTCTTC.